This entry features one T cell receptor (beta chain) sequence. What it recognizes is unknown. Sequenced by immunoSEQ multiplex PCR; TCRdb stores in-frame clones only, minus some. This table holds 40,000 to 50,000 clones, 82% found once. This entry is derived from a study of radiation and T cells in renal cell carcinoma. Study outcomes and limitations: Top tumor clonotypes rose in blood 2 weeks post-radiation, then contracted.

Time point given: blood 4 weeks post-SBRT, at nephrectomy. Stated treatment: 15 Gy SBRT to primary tumor, nephrectomy 4 weeks later. Nephrectomy followed 15 Gy stereotactic body radiation by 4 weeks. Serial blood draws occurred at baseline and 2 and 4 weeks post-SBRT. The patient's renal cell carcinoma had clear cell pathology. The CDR3 has 13 residues. CDR1 is KGHSH and CDR2 is LQKENI in the germline V gene. Trimming at V came to 3 bases and at J to 7 bases, leaving 0 bases not matched to a gene. The sequencing here drew on blood, taken from a patient whose treatment included radiotherapy and nephrectomy. The TCR originated in a woman aged 70-85 years with renal cell carcinoma. J is TRBJ1-6 and V is TRBV18; 7 nucleotides agree with TRBD1. The CDR3 region has the DNA TGTGCCAGCTCACCGACAGGGAATTCACCCCTCCACTTT. Its translation is CASSPTGNSPLHF.